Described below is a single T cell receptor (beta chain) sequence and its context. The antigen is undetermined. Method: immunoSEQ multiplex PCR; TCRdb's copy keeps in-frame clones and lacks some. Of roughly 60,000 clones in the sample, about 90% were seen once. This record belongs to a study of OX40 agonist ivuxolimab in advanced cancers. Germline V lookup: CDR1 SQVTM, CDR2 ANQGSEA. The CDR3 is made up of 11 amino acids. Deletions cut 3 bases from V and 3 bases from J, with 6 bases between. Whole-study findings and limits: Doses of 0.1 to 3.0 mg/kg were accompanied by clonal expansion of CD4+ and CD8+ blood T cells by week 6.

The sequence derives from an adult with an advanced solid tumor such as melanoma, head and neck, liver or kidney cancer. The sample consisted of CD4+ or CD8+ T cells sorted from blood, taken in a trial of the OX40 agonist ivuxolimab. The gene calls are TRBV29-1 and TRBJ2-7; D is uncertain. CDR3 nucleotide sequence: TGCAGCGTTGAGATTCACTACGAGCAGTACTTC. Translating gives CSVEIHYEQYF.